This T cell receptor beta chain comes out of a study of neurological immune-mediated disorders. V lost 4 bases, J lost 5 bases, and 14 bases lay in between. CDR1 is DFQATT and CDR2 is SNEGSKA in the germline V gene (reference sequence). The CDR3 runs to 13 residues. Over 200 million TCR-beta sequences (from 15-18 subjects) were yielded by each sequencing run. TCRdb re-called the 5' RACE reads through MiXCR, storing one row per CDR3 protein. The repertoire holds about 35,000 distinct CDR3 sequences, with 3% to 4.5% as singletons. This clonotype was detected many times. The TCR was taken from a man aged 25-45 years with multiple sclerosis. The J gene is TRBJ1-1, the V gene TRBV20-1, with TRBD1 as a possible D gene (6 bases). Material: PBMCs. CDR3 amino acids: CSATSGRGTEAFF. The CDR3 DNA reads TGCAGTGCTACTAGTGGGAGGGGGACTGAAGCTTTCTTT.